This entry concerns a single TCR beta chain. The antigen is undetermined. The data were taken from a study of PD-L1 blockade in urothelial cancer. On the study more broadly: Patients' atezolizumab regimen, 1,200 mg intravenously every 3 weeks, began around 2014. General study findings and limits: Tumor-linked clones in blood grew more by 3 weeks in durable-benefit patients. Better survival was forecast by a pretreatment blood TCR clonality below the median.

Using immunoSEQ multiplex PCR, the repertoire was profiled, and TCRdb retains in-frame clones only, with some absent. The table includes 50,000 or so clones, around 88% detected once. V shed 5 bases, J shed 5 bases, and the junction held 4 bases outside the gene matches. Germline V gene sequence: CDR1 SGHRS, CDR2 YFSETQ. The CDR3 is 14 residues long. The time point here: peripheral blood 6 weeks after treatment start. A total of 1 to 8 samples per patient were collected pretreatment and on-treatment. The specimen was PBMCs, collected around atezolizumab (anti-PD-L1) treatment. The receptor comes from a man in his 60s with urothelial cancer. The rearrangement links TRBV5-1 to TRBJ2-1; 10 nucleotides agree with TRBD1. The CDR3 DNA follows: TGCGCCAGCAGACCCGGGACAGGGGACAATGAGCAGTTCTTC. Amino acid sequence: CASRPGTGDNEQFF.